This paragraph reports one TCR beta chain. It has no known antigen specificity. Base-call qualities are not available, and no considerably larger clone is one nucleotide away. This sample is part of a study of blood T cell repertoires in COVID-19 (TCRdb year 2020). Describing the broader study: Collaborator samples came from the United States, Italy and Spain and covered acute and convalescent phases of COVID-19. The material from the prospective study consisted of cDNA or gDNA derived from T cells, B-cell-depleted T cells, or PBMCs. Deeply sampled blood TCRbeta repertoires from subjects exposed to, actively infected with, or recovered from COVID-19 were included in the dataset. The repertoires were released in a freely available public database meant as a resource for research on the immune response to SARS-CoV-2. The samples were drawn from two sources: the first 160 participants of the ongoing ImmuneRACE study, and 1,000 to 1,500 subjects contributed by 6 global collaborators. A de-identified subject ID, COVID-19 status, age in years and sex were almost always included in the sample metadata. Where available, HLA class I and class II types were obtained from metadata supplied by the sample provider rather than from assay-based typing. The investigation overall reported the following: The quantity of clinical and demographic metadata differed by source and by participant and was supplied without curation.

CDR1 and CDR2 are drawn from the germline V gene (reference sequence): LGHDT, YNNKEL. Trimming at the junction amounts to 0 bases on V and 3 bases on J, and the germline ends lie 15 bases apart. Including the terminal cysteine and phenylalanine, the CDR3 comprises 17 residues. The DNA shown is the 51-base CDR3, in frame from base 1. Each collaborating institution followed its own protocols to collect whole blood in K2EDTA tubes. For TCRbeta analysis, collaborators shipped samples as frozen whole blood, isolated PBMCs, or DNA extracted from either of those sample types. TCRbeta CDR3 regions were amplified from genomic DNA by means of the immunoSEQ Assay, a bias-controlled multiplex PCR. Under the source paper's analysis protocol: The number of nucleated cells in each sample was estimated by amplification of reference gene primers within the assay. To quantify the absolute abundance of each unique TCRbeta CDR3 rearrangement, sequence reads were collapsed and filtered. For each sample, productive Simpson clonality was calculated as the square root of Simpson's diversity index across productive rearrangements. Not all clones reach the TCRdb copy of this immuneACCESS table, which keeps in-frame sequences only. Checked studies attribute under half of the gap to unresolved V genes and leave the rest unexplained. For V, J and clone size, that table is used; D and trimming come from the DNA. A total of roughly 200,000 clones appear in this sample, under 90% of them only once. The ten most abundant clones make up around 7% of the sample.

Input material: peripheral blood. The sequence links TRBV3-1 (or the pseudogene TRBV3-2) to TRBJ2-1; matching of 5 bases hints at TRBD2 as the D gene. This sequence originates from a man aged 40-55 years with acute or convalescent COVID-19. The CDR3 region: CASSQENYRGFYNEQFF. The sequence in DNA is TGTGCCAGCAGCCAAGAGAATTATCGGGGTTTCTACAATGAGCAGTTCTTC.